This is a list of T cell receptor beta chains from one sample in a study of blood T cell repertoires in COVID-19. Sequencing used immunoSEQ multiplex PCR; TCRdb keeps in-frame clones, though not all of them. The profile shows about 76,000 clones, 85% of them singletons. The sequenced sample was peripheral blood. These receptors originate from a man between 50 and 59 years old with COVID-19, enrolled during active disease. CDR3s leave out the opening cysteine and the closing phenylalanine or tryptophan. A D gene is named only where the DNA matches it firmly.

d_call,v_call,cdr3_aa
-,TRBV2,ASKVQADTQY
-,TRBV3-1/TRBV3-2,ASTSRDFYEQY
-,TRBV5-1,ASSLGRNTEAF
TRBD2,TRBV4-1,ASSQEPAGGSEQY
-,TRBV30,AWSESSGEQY
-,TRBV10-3,AISERVTGGYT
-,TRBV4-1,ASSHPARHRAPYEQY
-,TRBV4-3,ASSQWARIETEAF
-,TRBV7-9,ASSLGAGNEQF
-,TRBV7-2,ASSLATHGYT
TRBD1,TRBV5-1,ASSLTNQGASFGYT
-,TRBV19,ASRLTGQDNSPLH
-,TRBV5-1,ASRTGRSEQF
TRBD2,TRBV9,ASSLATGGLSTDTQY
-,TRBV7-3,ASSLGPGVSEGYNEQF
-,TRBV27,ASSSGIYNEQF
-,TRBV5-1,ASSSPGLPYEQY
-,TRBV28,ASSLQGPDNQPQH
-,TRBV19,ASSIGTATGELF
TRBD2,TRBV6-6,ASNLLAVDNEQF
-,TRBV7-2,ATGTGDTQY
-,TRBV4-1,ASSLSTVSGNTIY
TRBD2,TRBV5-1,ASSDKLAGGSYEQY
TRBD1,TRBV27,ASSPRTGISTDTQY
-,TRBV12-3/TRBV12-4,ASIVIGTGELF
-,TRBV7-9,ASSFPPSNTEAF
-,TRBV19,ASSIWKLGAGANVLT
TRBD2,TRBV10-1,ASSETSGRVRRGEQY
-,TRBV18,ASSPQRQINSPLH
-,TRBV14,ASSPNINTEAF
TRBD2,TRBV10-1,AGFSGNYEQY
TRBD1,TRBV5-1,ASSSSGGMYEQY
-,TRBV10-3,AISAGDPGNTIY
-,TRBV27,ATQGGGRANYGYT
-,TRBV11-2,ASSYTYEQY
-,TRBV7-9,ASSPRDYNEQF
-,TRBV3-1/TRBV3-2,ASSQEGASGSYEQY
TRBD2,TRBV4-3,ASSQERLAGYEQF
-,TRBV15,ATSRDPKSSYNEQF
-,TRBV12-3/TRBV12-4,ASSLGVGGYT
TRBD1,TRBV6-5,ASSYGGTVPEGYT
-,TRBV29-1,SVEIGRGSLSYNEQF
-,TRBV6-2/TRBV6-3,ASSYLRVTDTQY
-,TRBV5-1,ASRSGGNTEAF
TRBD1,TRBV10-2,ASSVQGDTEAF
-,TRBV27,ASSATGRDEQY
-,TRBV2,ACSLYSGANVLT
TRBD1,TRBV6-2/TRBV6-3,ASSSRDSAYSTDTQY
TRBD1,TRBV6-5,ASSPGTGRYSPLH
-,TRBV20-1,SASSLSGASPLH
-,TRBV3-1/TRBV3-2,AGSPLQRGEQY